This T cell receptor (beta chain) came from a study of regulatory T cells in long-lasting Graves disease. Points from the study as a whole: Between persistent patients, about 2,800 public clonotypes were shared, exceeding the approximately 870 shared between new patients. Since the sample size was small, accuracy may have been reduced. The analysis examined peripheral blood only and excluded thyroid tissue.

V was clipped by 2 bases and J by 1 base; unmatched bases: 1. Germline V CDR1 and CDR2: SGHNT, YENEEA. The CDR3 has 14 amino acids. The time point denotes: newly diagnosed GD, antithyroid drugs for less than 3 months. With RNA extracted from PBMCs as input, the TCR library was made. Sequencing libraries for TCR beta were prepared with iRepertoire HTBI primers and Arm-PCR of CDR3 regions. TCRdb fed the multiplex PCR reads into MiXCR, producing one record per CDR3 protein. The sample shows some 230,000 distinct CDR3 sequences, 15% to 20% of them seen only once. This clonotype occurred many times. As yet, its antigen is unknown.

The sequence derives from a female donor with Graves disease. The chain carries TRBV11-3 and TRBJ2-5; TRBD2 agrees at 7 bases. The sequencing used peripheral blood mononuclear cells (PBMCs), collected at new diagnosis, from a patient treated with antithyroid drugs. CDR3 in amino acids: CASSLSGIQETQYF. CDR3 bases: TGTGCCAGCAGCTTAAGCGGGATCCAAGAGACCCAGTACTTC.